This TCR beta chain was profiled in a study of regulatory T cells. Study results and limitations: Hydrophobic residues at CDR3 positions 6 and 7 were enriched in conventional CD4+ T cells of CD3G-deficient patients.

Autoimmunity was present in every CD3G-deficient patient, worse in two. Patients aged 2 to 39 years had fewer naive and more memory CD4+ and CD8+ T cells. Turning to this clone: Its antigen is unknown.

Germline V lookup: CDR1 MNHNS, CDR2 SASEGT. V shed 5 bases and J 8 bases; nucleotides not matched to a gene: 8. The CDR3 runs 15 residues. The PCR used 52 TRBV and 13 TRBJ primers. Generated by immunoSEQ multiplex PCR, the TCRdb table keeps only in-frame clones and is missing some. Seen here are roughly 15,000 clones, more than 65% observed once, and the top ten hold more than 7%. The sample comprised conventional CD4+ T cells sorted from blood. The origin of this receptor is a person in their thirties with CD3G deficiency. The genes are TRBV6-1 and TRBJ1-4; TRBD1 matches 10 bases. The CDR3 region is CASSSTDRGEEKLFF. The CDR3 nucleotides are TGTGCCAGCAGTTCTACGGACAGGGGGGAGGAAAAACTGTTTTTT.